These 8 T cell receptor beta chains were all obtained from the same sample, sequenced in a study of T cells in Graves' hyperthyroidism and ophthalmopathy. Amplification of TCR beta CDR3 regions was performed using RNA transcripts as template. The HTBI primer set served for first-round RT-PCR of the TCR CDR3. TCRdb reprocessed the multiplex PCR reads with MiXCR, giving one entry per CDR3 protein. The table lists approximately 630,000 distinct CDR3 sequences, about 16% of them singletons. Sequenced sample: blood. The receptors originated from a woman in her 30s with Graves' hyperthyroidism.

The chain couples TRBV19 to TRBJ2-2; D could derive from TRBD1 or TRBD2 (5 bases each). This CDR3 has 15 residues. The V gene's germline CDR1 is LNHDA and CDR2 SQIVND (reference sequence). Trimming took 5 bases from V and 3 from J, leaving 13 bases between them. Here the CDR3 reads CASSPPGPHTGELFF. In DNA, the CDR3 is TGTGCCAGTAGTCCCCCGGGACCGCACACCGGGGAGCTGTTTTTT.

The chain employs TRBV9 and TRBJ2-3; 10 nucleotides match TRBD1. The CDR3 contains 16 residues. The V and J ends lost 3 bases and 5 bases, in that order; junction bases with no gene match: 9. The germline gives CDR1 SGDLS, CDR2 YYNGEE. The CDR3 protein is CASSARTGGNGDTQYF. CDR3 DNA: TGTGCCAGCAGCGCCCGGACAGGGGGAAATGGAGATACGCAGTATTTT.

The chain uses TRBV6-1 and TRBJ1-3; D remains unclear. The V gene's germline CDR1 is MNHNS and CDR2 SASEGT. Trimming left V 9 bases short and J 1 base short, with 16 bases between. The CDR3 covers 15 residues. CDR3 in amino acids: CASTSPGISGNTIYF. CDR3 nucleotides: TGTGCCAGTACCAGCCCTGGGATTTCTGGAAACACCATATATTTT.

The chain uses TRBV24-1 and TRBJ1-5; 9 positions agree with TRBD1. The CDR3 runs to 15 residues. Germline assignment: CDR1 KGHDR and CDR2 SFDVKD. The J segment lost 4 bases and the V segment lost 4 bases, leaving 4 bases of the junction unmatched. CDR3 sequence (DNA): TGTGCCACCAGTGACCCGACAGGGGGAAATCAGCCCCAGCATTTT. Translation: CATSDPTGGNQPQHF.

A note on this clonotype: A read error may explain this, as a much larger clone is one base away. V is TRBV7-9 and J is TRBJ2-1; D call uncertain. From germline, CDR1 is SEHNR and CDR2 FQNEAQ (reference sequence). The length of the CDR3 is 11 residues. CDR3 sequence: CATSLASTQFF. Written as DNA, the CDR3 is TGTGCCACCAGCTTAGCTAGTACCCAGTTCTTC. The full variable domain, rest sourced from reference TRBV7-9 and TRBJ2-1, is DTGVSQNPRHKITKRGQNVTFRCDPISEHNRLYWYRQTLGQGPEFLTYFQNEAQLEKSRLLSDRFSAERPKGSFSTLEIQRTEQGDSAMYLCATSLASTQFFGPGTRLTVL.

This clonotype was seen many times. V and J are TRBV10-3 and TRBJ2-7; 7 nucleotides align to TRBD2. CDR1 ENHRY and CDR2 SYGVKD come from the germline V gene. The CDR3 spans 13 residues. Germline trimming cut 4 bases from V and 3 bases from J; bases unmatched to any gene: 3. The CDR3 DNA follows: TGTGCCATCAGTGTTGAGCGGGGCTACGAGCAGTACTTC. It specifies CAISVERGYEQYF.

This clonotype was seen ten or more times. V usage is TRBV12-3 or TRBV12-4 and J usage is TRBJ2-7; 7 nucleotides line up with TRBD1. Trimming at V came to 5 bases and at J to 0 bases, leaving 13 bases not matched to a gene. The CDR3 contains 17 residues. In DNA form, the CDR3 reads TGTGCCAGCAGTCGGGACAGTCGAACGATGAGCTCCTACGAGCAGTACTTC. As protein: CASSRDSRTMSSYEQYF.

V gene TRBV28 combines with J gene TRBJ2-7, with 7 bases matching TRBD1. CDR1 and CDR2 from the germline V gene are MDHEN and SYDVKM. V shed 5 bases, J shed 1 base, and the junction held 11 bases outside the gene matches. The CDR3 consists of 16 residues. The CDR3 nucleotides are TGTGCCAGCAGTCCACGACAGGGCTTTTCTTCCTACGAGCAGTACTTC. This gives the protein CASSPRQGFSSYEQYF.